A single sample gave rise to the 27 T cell receptor beta chains below, sequenced in a study of blood T cell repertoires in COVID-19. Method: immunoSEQ multiplex PCR; TCRdb's copy keeps in-frame clones and lacks some. In the table there are about 360,000 clones, 80% to 90% of which are singletons. The sequencing input was peripheral blood. The receptors stem from a woman aged 60-75 years with COVID-19, enrolled during active disease.

This chain links TRBV29-1 with TRBJ2-2; 11 positions match TRBD1. The CDR3 totals 17 residues. Trimming took 2 bases from V and 7 from J; bases not matched to a gene: 12. Germline CDR1 reads SQVTM; CDR2 reads ANQGSEA. In nucleotides, the CDR3 is TGCAGCGTTGAAAAGGGAGGACAGGGGGCGAGTGGCGGGGAGCTGTTTTTT. It yields the protein CSVEKGGQGASGGELFF.

As regards this clone: The sample holds other DNA sequences that translate to the same CDR3. The chain joins TRBV5-1 to TRBJ2-3, with a possible D match to TRBD2 (5 bases). There are 15 residues in the CDR3. Germline V CDR1 and CDR2: SGHRS, YFSETQ. Trimming stripped 3 bases from V and 0 bases from J, with 11 bases between. CDR3 in DNA: TGCGCCAGCAGCTCCAGGACTGGAAGCACAGATACGCAGTATTTT. Amino acid sequence: CASSSRTGSTDTQYF.

This chain's CDR3 is CASTPGGANYGYTF. Here the CDR3 DNA reads TGTGCCAGCACCCCCGGGGGGGCTAACTATGGCTACACCTTC. This chain connects TRBV7-3 to TRBJ1-2; TRBD1 is a possible D gene (5 bases). Between the trimmed V and J ends, which lost 7 bases and 0 bases, there was a span of 12 bases. This CDR3 spans 14 amino acids. The V gene's germline CDR1 is SGHTA and CDR2 FQGTGA.

The V gene is TRBV6-2 or TRBV6-3, the J gene TRBJ2-1, with 11 nucleotides matching TRBD2. Germline assignment: CDR1 MNHEY and CDR2 SVGEGT. CDR3 size: 19 residues. After removal of 2 bases from V and 4 bases from J, the junction contained 13 bases not matched to a gene. The CDR3 DNA follows: TGTGCCAGCAGTTACAACCCTAAGGGACTAGCGGAGAATTACAATGAGCAGTTCTTC. It yields the protein CASSYNPKGLAENYNEQFF.

On this clone: The identical CDR3 is also encoded by other nucleotide sequences in the sample. The chain couples TRBV5-1 to TRBJ1-3; D uncertain. V lost 5 bases to trimming and J lost 0 bases, with 6 bases between them. Germline CDR1 SGHRS, CDR2 YFSETQ. This CDR3 is built from 13 residues. CDR3 nucleotide sequence: TGCGCCAGCAGTTTAAACTCTGGAAACACCATATATTTT. Amino acids: CASSLNSGNTIYF.

This chain links TRBV11-2 with TRBJ1-3; D not resolved. The CDR3 is 12 residues long. Germline CDR1 is SGHAT and CDR2 is FQNNGV. Trimming pared 2 bases from V and 7 bases from J, leaving 6 bases between. CDR3 in DNA: TGTGCCAGCAGCTTACTCCAGAACACCATATATTTT. It yields the protein CASSLLQNTIYF.

This chain joins TRBV30 and TRBJ1-6; possibly TRBD1 for D (5 bases). In germline, CDR1 is GTSNPN, CDR2 SVGIG (reference sequence). CDR3 length: 11 residues. Trimming shortened V by 6 bases and J by 10 bases, and 10 bases separated the two germline ends. CDR3 region: CACTGESPLHF. CDR3 coding DNA: TGTGCCTGTACGGGGGAATCACCCCTCCACTTT.

This sequence joins TRBV7-3 and TRBJ2-2; possibly TRBD2 for D (7 bases). The CDR3 contains 15 residues. The V gene's germline CDR1 is SGHTA and CDR2 FQGTGA. Trimming shortened V by 5 bases and J by 6 bases, and 16 bases separated the two germline ends. The CDR3: CASSPPSGGAGELFF. The CDR3 DNA reads as TGTGCCAGCAGCCCCCCCTCGGGGGGCGCCGGGGAGCTGTTTTTT. Full variable domain (rest looked up from reference TRBV7-3 and TRBJ2-2): GAGVSQTPSNKVTEKGKYVELRCDPISGHTALYWYRQSLGQGPEFLIYFQGTGAADDSGLPNDRFFAVRPEGSVSTLKIQRTERGDSAVYLCASSPPSGGAGELFFGEGSRLTVL.

This clone was observed a single time. This chain links TRBV19 with TRBJ1-5; 7 bases line up with TRBD1. This CDR3 has 15 residues. Unmatched junction bases numbered 6, after V lost 7 bases and J lost 0 bases. Per germline, CDR1 LNHDA and CDR2 SQIVND (reference sequence). The CDR3 region is CASIGTAYSNQPQHF. For the CDR3, the DNA is TGTGCCAGTATCGGGACAGCTTATAGCAATCAGCCCCAGCATTTT.

CDR3 sequence (DNA): TGTGCCAGCAGTTCCTATCATCTCCGGGACGGAGGGCCTCATGAGCAGTTCTTC. Protein: CASSSYHLRDGGPHEQFF. The chain joins TRBV27 to TRBJ2-1, with D maybe TRBD2 (6 bases). V shed 4 bases and J shed 8 bases, with 27 bases lying between them. There are 18 residues in the CDR3. Germline CDR1 MNHEY, CDR2 SMNVEV (reference sequence).

The chain uses TRBV6-4 and TRBJ2-3; 9 bases agree with TRBD2. V lost 4 bases to trimming and J lost 5 bases; unmatched junction nucleotides: 4. This CDR3 region has 14 residues. Per the germline V gene, CDR1 is MRHNA and CDR2 is SNTAGT. The CDR3 sequence: CASSGGGAGDTQYF. CDR3 DNA: TGTGCCAGCAGTGGCGGGGGGGCCGGAGATACGCAGTATTTT.

V gene TRBV9 combines with J gene TRBJ1-2; D gene unclear. V was shortened by 3 bases and J by 6 bases, with 15 bases between the two germline ends. This CDR3 comprises 14 residues. CDR1 is SGDLS, CDR2 YYNGEE, per germline. Here the CDR3 DNA reads TGTGCCAGCAGCGAGTGGCCTTCAATGGATGGCTACACCTTC. Protein sequence: CASSEWPSMDGYTF. Complete variable domain (other parts from reference TRBV9 and TRBJ1-2): DSGVTQTPKHLITATGQRVTLRCSPRSGDLSVYWYQQSLDQGLQFLIQYYNGEERAKGNILERFSAQQFPDLHSELNLSSLELGDSALYFCASSEWPSMDGYTFGSGTRLTVV.

The V call is TRBV27, the J call TRBJ2-1; weak D call: TRBD1 (6 bases). Trimming cost V 2 bases and J 9 bases, with 20 bases left between them. Germline V gives CDR1 MNHEY, CDR2 SMNVEV (reference sequence). The CDR3 totals 16 residues. In DNA, the CDR3 is TGTGCCAGCAGTTTAGACGGACAGCCCGGCGAGAGTGAGCAGTTCTTC. Its protein product is CASSLDGQPGESEQFF.

The CDR3 DNA follows: TGTGCCAGCAGCCCCCGGGACTATGGCTACACCTTC. It translates to CASSPRDYGYTF. The V and J genes are TRBV11-2 and TRBJ1-2; D call uncertain. The CDR3 sequence is 12 residues long. In germline, CDR1 is SGHAT, CDR2 FQNNGV. Trimming removed 5 bases from V and 3 bases from J, with 7 bases in between.

This chain links TRBV5-1 with TRBJ2-5; 11 nucleotides agree with TRBD2. The V and J ends lost 3 bases and 7 bases, in that order; junction bases with no gene match: 8. The CDR3 covers 15 residues. Germline V gene lookup returns CDR1 SGHRS and CDR2 YFSETQ. CDR3 sequence (DNA): TGCGCCAGCAGCTATTCTAGCGGGGGGACTGGGACCCAGTACTTC. This sequence encodes CASSYSSGGTGTQYF. Complete variable domain (other parts from reference TRBV5-1 and TRBJ2-5): KAGVTQTPRYLIKTRGQQVTLSCSPISGHRSVSWYQQTPGQGLQFLFEYFSETQRNKGNFPGRFSGRQFSNSRSEMNVSTLELGDSALYLCASSYSSGGTGTQYFGPGTRLLVL.

This chain links TRBV5-1 with TRBJ2-7, with D uncertain. Germline V gives CDR1 SGHRS, CDR2 YFSETQ. The CDR3 sequence is 12 residues long. The V end lost 4 bases, the J end lost 6 bases, and 11 bases lay between the germline ends. The CDR3 is CASSPSGVEQYF. For the CDR3, the DNA is TGCGCCAGCAGCCCGAGTGGTGTCGAGCAGTACTTC. Complete variable domain (other parts from reference TRBV5-1 and TRBJ2-7): KAGVTQTPRYLIKTRGQQVTLSCSPISGHRSVSWYQQTPGQGLQFLFEYFSETQRNKGNFPGRFSGRQFSNSRSEMNVSTLELGDSALYLCASSPSGVEQYFGPGTRLTVT.

This clone was recorded once. Here the CDR3 DNA reads TGTGCCAGCAGTGAAGAGTCAGGGGGCACGGACGAGCAGTACTTC. It codes for CASSEESGGTDEQYF. The gene calls are TRBV6-1 and TRBJ2-7, with TRBD1 matching 8 bases. CDR3 length: 15 residues. V lost 1 base to trimming and J lost 5 bases; unmatched junction nucleotides: 7. Germline V CDR1 and CDR2: MNHNS, SASEGT.

The V call is TRBV23-1, the J call TRBJ1-1; perhaps TRBD1 as D (5 bases). TRBV23-1 is labeled an ORF, and its function is uncertain. The germline V and J ends were trimmed by 3 bases and 3 bases, with 14 bases remaining between them. The CDR3 has 15 amino acids. The CDR3 DNA reads TGCGCCAGCAGTCACCGCGGGACCGTCGACACTGAAGCTTTCTTT. This sequence encodes CASSHRGTVDTEAFF.

This rearrangement joins TRBV5-1 to TRBJ2-5; TRBD1 matches 7 bases. V lost 4 bases, J lost 5 bases, and 5 bases stayed unmatched. CDR3 length: 13 residues. The germline V gene has CDR1 SGHRS and CDR2 YFSETQ. CDR3: CASSPGQIETQYF. CDR3 DNA sequence: TGCGCCAGCAGCCCGGGACAGATTGAGACCCAGTACTTC.

V and J are TRBV19 and TRBJ2-3; tentative D call: TRBD2 (5 bases). CDR1 and CDR2 (germline): LNHDA, SQIVND (reference sequence). This CDR3 spans 13 amino acids. Trimming pared 6 bases from V and 2 bases from J, leaving 9 bases between. CDR3: CASSGESTDTQYF. CDR3 in DNA: TGTGCCAGTAGCGGGGAGTCCACAGATACGCAGTATTTT.

V and J are TRBV19 and TRBJ1-2; 7 bases match TRBD1. With V trimmed by 1 base and J by 7 bases, 9 bases remained unmatched. Per the germline V gene, CDR1 is LNHDA and CDR2 is SQIVND (reference sequence). This CDR3 comprises 15 residues. The CDR3 sequence: CASSIAPGGSTGYTF. CDR3 coding DNA: TGTGCCAGTAGTATAGCGCCAGGGGGATCTACTGGCTACACCTTC.

The gene calls are TRBV6-6 and TRBJ1-5, with 10 positions matching TRBD1. Unmatched junction bases numbered 7, after V lost 4 bases and J lost 4 bases. CDR3 length: 16 residues. Germline V CDR1 and CDR2: MNHNY, SVGAGI (reference sequence). The CDR3 nucleotides are TGTGCCAGCAGTTCGACAGGGGGCCGGGTGAATCAGCCCCAGCATTTT. Amino acids: CASSSTGGRVNQPQHF.

V usage is TRBV13 and J usage is TRBJ2-1, with 7 nucleotides matching TRBD1. The CDR3 sequence is 14 residues long. Germline-derived CDR1 and CDR2 are PRHDT and FYEKMQ (reference sequence). V shed 5 bases and J 5 bases; nucleotides not matched to a gene: 6. CDR3 nucleotide sequence: TGTGCCAGCAGCCCTCCGGGACAGAACAATGAGCAGTTCTTC. Amino acid sequence: CASSPPGQNNEQFF.

The chain joins TRBV4-2 to TRBJ2-1, with 9 bases fitting TRBD2. V was clipped by 4 bases and J by 9 bases; unmatched bases: 16. Germline V gene lookup returns CDR1 LGHNA and CDR2 YNFKEQ. This CDR3 has 17 amino acids. Written as DNA, the CDR3 is TGTGCCAGCAGCCCAAGGAGTGGGGCCAGCGGGGGGACTGAGCAGTTCTTC. Protein: CASSPRSGASGGTEQFF.

As regards this clone: This sequence may be a read error, since a much larger clone differs from it by one base. This sample includes further DNA sequences coding for the same CDR3. The chain recombines TRBV28 with TRBJ1-1; tentatively, D is TRBD1 (5 bases). Trimming cost V 6 bases and J 1 base, with 9 bases left between them. Germline CDR1 and CDR2: MDHEN and SYDVKM. CDR3 length equals 13 residues. Here the CDR3 reads CASSLTGNTEAFF. The CDR3 DNA follows: TGTGCCAGCAGCTTAACAGGGAACACTGAAGCTTTCTTT.

This rearrangement joins TRBV7-9 to TRBJ1-1; 9 positions agree with TRBD1. The trim removed 8 bases at V and 4 bases at J, leaving 5 bases unmatched. The germline gives CDR1 SEHNR, CDR2 FQNEAQ (reference sequence). The CDR3 is 13 amino acids. The CDR3 here is CASEGQGVTEAFF. The CDR3 DNA follows: TGTGCCAGCGAGGGACAGGGCGTCACTGAAGCTTTCTTT.

The chain has TRBV9 and TRBJ2-1; 8 bases align to TRBD2. Germline-derived CDR1 and CDR2 are SGDLS and YYNGEE. V dropped 7 bases and J dropped 5; count of bases not matched to a gene: 11. The CDR3 consists of 15 residues. CDR3 sequence: CASSPGGGLHNEQFF. CDR3 sequence (DNA): TGTGCCAGCTCCCCTGGCGGGGGGTTGCACAATGAGCAGTTCTTC.